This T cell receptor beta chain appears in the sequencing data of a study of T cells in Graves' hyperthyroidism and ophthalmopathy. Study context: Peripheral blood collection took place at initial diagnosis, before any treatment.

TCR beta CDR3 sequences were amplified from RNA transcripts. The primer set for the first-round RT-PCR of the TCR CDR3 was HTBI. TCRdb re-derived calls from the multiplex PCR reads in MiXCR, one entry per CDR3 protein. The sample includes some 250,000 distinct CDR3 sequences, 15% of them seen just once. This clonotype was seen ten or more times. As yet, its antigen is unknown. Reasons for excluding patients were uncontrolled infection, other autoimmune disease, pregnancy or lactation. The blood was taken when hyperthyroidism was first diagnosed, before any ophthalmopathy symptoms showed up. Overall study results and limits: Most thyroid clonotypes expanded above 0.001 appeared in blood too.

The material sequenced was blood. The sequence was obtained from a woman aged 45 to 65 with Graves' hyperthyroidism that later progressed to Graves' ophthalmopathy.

The CDR3 DNA follows: TGTGCCAGCAGCCGTGGGGGAAATGAAAAACTGTTTTTT. Residues: CASSRGGNEKLFF. This chain uses TRBV5-6 with TRBJ1-4, with D possibly TRBD1 on 5 matching bases. From germline, CDR1 is SGHDT and CDR2 YYEEEE. Trimming took 4 bases from V and 5 from J, leaving 9 bases between them. The CDR3 consists of 13 residues.